This T cell receptor (beta chain) was found in a study of shared clonotypes between healthy human individuals. Study outcomes and limitations: The sampled material consisted only of blood, and tissue repertoires are likely to differ. Generally, naive subsets came out with larger estimated richness than memory subsets.

Assay execution took place at the deep level. DNA at approximately 200 ng, roughly 30,000 T cell genomes, went into sorted-subset replicate PCRs. TCRdb's copy holds only in-frame clones and misses some; the assay was immunoSEQ multiplex PCR. The sample includes about 2,100,000 clones, 85% to 95% of them seen just once. Naive CD8 cells, CD45RO-negative and positively selected for CCR7, excluded terminally differentiated effector memory CD45RA+ cells. Germline CDR1 SGHTS, CDR2 YDEGEE. J lost 9 bases, V lost 2 bases, and 9 bases had no gene match. CDR3 length equals 16 residues. Details on this clone: Its antigen is unidentified.

The sequenced sample was naive CD8+ T cells from PBMCs. This clonotype was sampled from a man aged 18 to 30 in good health. Some clones in this sample may be carry-over from other donors' samples. The chain recombines TRBV5-8 with TRBJ2-1; 12 nucleotides agree with TRBD2. CDR3 sequence reads: CASSFSTSGRRGEQFF. The CDR3 DNA reads as TGTGCCAGCAGCTTTTCGACTAGCGGGAGACGGGGTGAGCAGTTCTTC. Drawing the rest from reference TRBV5-8 and TRBJ2-1, the complete variable domain is EAGVTQSPTHLIKTRGQQATLRCSPISGHTSVYWYQQALGLGLQFLLWYDEGEERNRGNFPPRFSGRQFPNYSSELNVNALELEDSALYLCASSFSTSGRRGEQFFGPGTRLTVL.